This T cell receptor (beta chain) was identified in a study of chemoradiotherapy in HPV16-positive cancers. General study points: Non-HPV-specific T cells did not expand in tumors during treatment, whereas candidate HPV-specific clones and E7-related motifs did.

The repertoire was sequenced with immunoSEQ multiplex PCR; TCRdb's copy has only in-frame clones and lacks some. There are about 66,000 clones in the sample; almost 90% occur only once, and around 4.4% lies in the top ten. Points on this clone: The antigen remains unidentified.

Over chemoradiotherapy, repertoires were sampled more than once. Germline V gene sequence: CDR1 MGHRA, CDR2 YSYEKL. Trimming removed 3 bases at V and 15 bases at J, with 12 bases between. The CDR3 totals 11 residues. This TCR derives from a human donor with HPV-associated anogenital cancer. The V and J genes are TRBV4-1 and TRBJ2-1; D possibly corresponds to TRBD2 (7 bases). Sequenced material: blood, taken from a patient who underwent chemoradiotherapy. The chain's CDR3 is CASSQGGGPFF. The CDR3 coding sequence is TGCGCCAGCAGCCAGGGAGGGGGGCCGTTCTTC.